This T cell receptor (beta chain) was observed in a study of T-cell reconstitution after alpha-beta-depleted transplantation in children (dated by TCRdb to 2015 to 2016). Concerning the study at large: The study quantitatively tracked T-cell immune reconstitution after TCRalphabeta/CD19-depleted allogeneic hematopoietic cell transplantation in children using TCR repertoire profiling. The investigation overall reported the following: In some patients, the high TCRbeta diversity seen at day 60 was put down to recipient T cells and intrathymic progenitors that had survived conditioning. The frequencies of hyperexpanded clones fell over the following months, and after one year, T-cell counts and TCRbeta diversity were mostly attributed to newly produced T cells. Apparently early alphabetaT-cell count recovery about two months after transplant reportedly relied on only several hundred rapidly expanded clones derived from non-depleted graft cells.

Libraries were constructed by PCR. Sequencing used an Illumina HiSeq 2500. To normalize quantification of the TCRbeta repertoire, the TCR libraries were built with molecular barcoding that relied on unique molecular identifiers. Using fastp at Q25 and MiXCR, TCRdb reprocessed the public reads and kept productive beta chains. Rows with a matching CDR3 protein are joined into one entry that keeps the most common DNA and genes. This sample gives roughly 200,000 distinct CDR3 sequences in total; roughly 10% of them show up just once. Approximately 30% of the sample is taken by the ten largest. CDR1 and CDR2, looked up from the germline V gene, are ENHRY and SYGVKD. Deletion took 7 bases off V and 3 bases off J, with a span of 10 bases between the germline ends. Reading from cysteine to phenylalanine, the CDR3 counts 12 amino acids. Just the 36-base CDR3 DNA is kept, in frame starting at base 1. This clonotype was detected many times. This receptor's antigen is unknown. The sample holds no much larger clone one base away, and base qualities are not on file.

The sample's treatment or condition label, decoded: allogeneic hematopoietic cell transplantation with graft depleted of TCRalphabeta T cells and CD19 B cells. TCRalphabeta/CD19-depleted allogeneic hematopoietic cell grafts were given to the transplant recipients, all of whom were children. The rearranged segments are TRBV10-3 and TRBJ2-7, with no confidently assigned D gene. The material was PBMCs, obtained before TCRalphabeta/CD19-depleted stem cell transplant. This TCR came from a child less than two years old with acute myeloid leukemia, due to receive a stem cell transplant. The CDR3 here reads CAIIGGDYEQYF. The sequence in DNA is TGTGCCATCATAGGCGGAGACTACGAGCAGTACTTC.